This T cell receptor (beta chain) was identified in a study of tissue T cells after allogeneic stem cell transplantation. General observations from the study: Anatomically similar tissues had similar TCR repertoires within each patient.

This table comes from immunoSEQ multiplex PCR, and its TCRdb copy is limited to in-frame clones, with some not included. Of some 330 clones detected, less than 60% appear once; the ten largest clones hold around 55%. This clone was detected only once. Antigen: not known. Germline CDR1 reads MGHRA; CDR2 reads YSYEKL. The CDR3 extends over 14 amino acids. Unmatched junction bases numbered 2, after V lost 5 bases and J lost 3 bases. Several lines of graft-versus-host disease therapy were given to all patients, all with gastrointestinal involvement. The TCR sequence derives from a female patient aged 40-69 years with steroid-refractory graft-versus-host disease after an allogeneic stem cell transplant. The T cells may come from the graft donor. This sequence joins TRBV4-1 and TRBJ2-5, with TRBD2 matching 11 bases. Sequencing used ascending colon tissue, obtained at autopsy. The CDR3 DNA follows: TGCGCCAGCAGCAAGACTAGCGGGGAAGAGACCCAGTACTTC. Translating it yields CASSKTSGEETQYF.